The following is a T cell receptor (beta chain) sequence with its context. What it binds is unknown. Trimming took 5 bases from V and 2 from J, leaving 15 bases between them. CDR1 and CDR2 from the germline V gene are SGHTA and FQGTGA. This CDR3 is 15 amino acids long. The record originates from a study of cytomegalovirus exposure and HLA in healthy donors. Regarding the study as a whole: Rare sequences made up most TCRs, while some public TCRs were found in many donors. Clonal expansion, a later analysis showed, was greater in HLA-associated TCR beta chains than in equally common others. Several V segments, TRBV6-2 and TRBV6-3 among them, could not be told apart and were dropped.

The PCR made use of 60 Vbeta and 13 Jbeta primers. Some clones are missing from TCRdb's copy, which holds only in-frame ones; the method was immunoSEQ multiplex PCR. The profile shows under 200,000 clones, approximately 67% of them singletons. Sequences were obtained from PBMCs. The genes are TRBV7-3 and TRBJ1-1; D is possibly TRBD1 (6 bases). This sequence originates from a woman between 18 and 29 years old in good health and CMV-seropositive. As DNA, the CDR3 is TGTGCCAGCAGCCCACAGGGTAGGGGAAACACTGAAGCTTTCTTT. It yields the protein CASSPQGRGNTEAFF.